This T cell receptor beta chain was captured in a study of cytomegalovirus exposure and HLA in healthy donors. Germline V lookup: CDR1 LGHNA, CDR2 YNFKEQ. The length of the CDR3 is 15 residues. V shed 0 bases, J shed 1 base, and the junction held 0 bases outside the gene matches. The study ran its PCR with 60 Vbeta and 13 Jbeta primers. Using immunoSEQ multiplex PCR, the repertoire was profiled, and TCRdb retains in-frame clones only, with some absent. The sample includes some 84,000 clones, approximately 78% of them seen just once. The chain joins TRBV4-2 to TRBJ2-5; 9 nucleotides agree with TRBD2. The clonotype originates from a male donor in good health and CMV-seropositive. The material sequenced was PBMCs. DNA of the CDR3: TGTGCCAGCAGCCAAGAGACTAGCGGCCAAGAGACCCAGTACTTC. This codes for CASSQETSGQETQYF.